This T cell receptor beta chain was sequenced for a study of T cells after posttransplantation cyclophosphamide. Findings of the study overall: TRB clonality was highly associated with recipient CMV seropositivity and reactivation. Later post-transplant blood repertoires were often dominated by donor CD8+ memory clones.

Note on this clone: Its antigen is undetermined.

This table comes from immunoSEQ multiplex PCR, and its TCRdb copy is limited to in-frame clones, with some not included. The sample has some 5,700 clones, 98% seen once; the top ten hold about 0.85%. V shed 5 bases and J 4 bases; nucleotides not matched to a gene: 2. Germline values: CDR1 MDHEN, CDR2 SYDVKM. The CDR3 is 13 residues long. The chain is built from TRBV28 and TRBJ1-2; 9 nucleotides align to TRBD1. Sequencing was performed on memory CD4+ T cells sorted from PBMCs. This clonotype was obtained from a man in his forties or fifties in good health, CMV-negative, and a related stem cell transplant donor. The CDR3 loop is CASSGDRAYGYTF. In DNA form, the CDR3 reads TGTGCCAGCAGTGGGGACAGGGCCTATGGCTACACCTTC.